This TCR beta chain was sequenced for a study of identical twins. V lost 7 bases, J lost 0 bases, and 5 bases stayed unmatched. The CDR3 is made up of 16 amino acids. With regard to this clonotype: Its target is unknown.

Via MiXCR, TCRdb re-called the 5' RACE reads, giving one row per CDR3 protein. Of roughly 470,000 distinct CDR3 sequences listed, 13% to 15% are singletons. General study results and limits: Out-of-frame TCR alpha sharing observed in monozygotic twins exceeded model estimates. Insertions were fewer in abundant cord blood beta clonotypes, whereas memory repertoires showed none of this pattern. Partial confounding of zero-insertion analyses by invariant MAIT and iNKT cells was possible.

Separately, the same data were catalogued under a study of yellow fever vaccine responses in identical twins.

The V gene is TRBV12-3 or TRBV12-4, the J gene TRBJ2-1; 11 positions match TRBD2. This TCR was sampled from a woman aged 18-29 years in good health. What was sequenced was CD4+ T cells sorted from blood. CDR3 DNA: TGTGCCAGCAAGCTTAGCGGGAGGGGCTCCTACAATGAGCAGTTCTTC. This encodes CASKLSGRGSYNEQFF.